The T cell receptor beta chain described here comes from a study of T cell responses to AZD1222 COVID-19 vaccine. Broader study findings: Of the AZD1222 recipients, only 5 or 6 were seropositive at baseline. A mostly white British donor set with more females was recruited, and clonal diversity was possibly underestimated. Spike-wide coverage was observed for vaccine-associated CD4 TCRs, with dominant responses at 160-218 and 743-854.

Only in-frame clones appear in the TCRdb table, and some are missing; sequencing was by immunoSEQ multiplex PCR. The data show about 160,000 clones, with roughly nine tenths seen just once and 1.5% to 2% held by the top ten. Note on this clone: Its target is not known.

The CDR3 is 15 amino acids. Germline CDR1 LGHNA, CDR2 YSLEER. Trimming shortened V by 0 bases and J by 7 bases, and 12 bases separated the two germline ends. The V gene is TRBV4-3, the J gene TRBJ1-4, with D uncertain. This sequence was found in an adult in good health. Sequencing used peripheral blood, obtained on day 0 of AZD1222 vaccination. CDR3 in DNA: TGCGCCAGCAGCCAAGATCTTGGTGCGAGTGAAAAACTGTTTTTT. This codes for CASSQDLGASEKLFF.